The rows below give T cell receptor beta chains drawn from one sample of a study of neoadjuvant anti-PD-1 for oral cavity cancer. TCRdb keeps only in-frame clones here, not all; method: immunoSEQ multiplex PCR. The sample lists 72,000 or so clones, around 83% occurring once. The sample was PBMCs, taken before nivolumab (anti-PD-1) treatment. These receptors were obtained from a person aged 35-79 years with oral cavity squamous cell carcinoma. The CDR3 runs from the conserved cysteine through the conserved F or W. The D gene is left open where the match is weak. Expanded clones are given a class, and other clones once, few, many or no size at all.

D	size	V	J	DNA	CDR3
NA	once	TRBV5-1	TRBJ1-4	TGCGCCAGCAGCTCCAGGACGTCTAATGAAAAACTGTTTTTT	CASSSRTSNEKLFF
TRBD1	many	TRBV28	TRBJ1-2	TGTGCCAGCAGTTTCTGGACAGGGTCTGGCTACACCTTC	CASSFWTGSGYTF
NA	NA	TRBV7-7	TRBJ1-1	TGTGCCAGCAGCAAACAGGGCGACACTGAAGCTTTCTTT	CASSKQGDTEAFF
NA	NA	TRBV5-1	TRBJ2-7	TGCGCCAGCAGCTTGAGCGTGCCCTCCTACGAGCAGTACTTC	CASSLSVPSYEQYF
NA	NA	TRBV27	TRBJ1-6	TGTGCCAGCAGTTTAGTCAGTGGCTATTCACCCCTCCACTTT	CASSLVSGYSPLHF
TRBD1	NA	TRBV5-5	TRBJ1-5	TGTGCCAGCAGCGGAGGACAGGGGGCAAATTGGCCCCAGCATTTT	CASSGGQGANWPQHF
NA	NA	TRBV6-5	TRBJ2-7	TGTGCCAGCAGCTCTCCCCCCGAGCAGTACTTC	CASSSPPEQYF
NA	NA	TRBV25-1	TRBJ2-3	TGTGCCAGCAGTGACCTAGGGGGGGATACGCAGTATTTT	CASSDLGGDTQYF
NA	NA	TRBV6-5	TRBJ2-2	TGTGCCAGCAGTTCCTTTAGAACCGGGGAGCTGTTTTTT	CASSSFRTGELFF
TRBD1	NA	TRBV30	TRBJ1-1	TGTGCCTGGGCGGGACAGATGAACACTGAAGCTTTCTTT	CAWAGQMNTEAFF
NA	NA	TRBV28	TRBJ2-7	TGTGCCAGCAGTTTATGGGGGGGTGGCTCCTACGAGCAGTACTTC	CASSLWGGGSYEQYF
TRBD1	NA	TRBV30	TRBJ2-3	TGTGCCTGGAGTTTCACAGGGGGAGGCTCAGATACGCAGTATTTT	CAWSFTGGGSDTQYF
NA	NA	TRBV5-1	TRBJ2-7	TGCGCCAGCAGAAGACAGGTTGATTCCTACGAGCAGTACTTC	CASRRQVDSYEQYF
NA	NA	TRBV5-4	TRBJ2-2	TGTGCCAGCAGCTGGGGTGGTGGTAGCACCGGGGAGCTGTTTTTT	CASSWGGGSTGELFF
NA	NA	TRBV27	TRBJ2-3	TGTGCCAGCAGTCCCCTAGGGGATACGCAGTATTTT	CASSPLGDTQYF
NA	NA	TRBV6-5	TRBJ2-5	TGTGCCAGCAGTTACTCCCATAGCAACCAGGGGGAGACCCAGTACTTC	CASSYSHSNQGETQYF
TRBD2	NA	TRBV9	TRBJ2-3	TGTGCCAGCAGCGTAGATTGGGCTAGCGGGAGCACAGATACGCAGTATTTT	CASSVDWASGSTDTQYF
TRBD2	NA	TRBV6-1	TRBJ2-6	TGTGCCAGCAGTGTCCCCCCCGGAAGGGCCGGGACTACAAGGACCAACGTCCTGACTTTC	CASSVPPGRAGTTRTNVLTF
NA	NA	TRBV7-9	TRBJ1-4	TGTGCCAGCAGCAAAGGGGGATCTAATGAAAAACTGTTTTTT	CASSKGGSNEKLFF
NA	few	TRBV4-2	TRBJ2-4	TGTGCCAGCAGCCAGGAAGGGGGGAACATTCAGTACTTC	CASSQEGGNIQYF
TRBD2	NA	TRBV5-6	TRBJ2-5	TGTGCCAGCAGCTCAATGGGGGGGCAAGAGACCCAGTACTTC	CASSSMGGQETQYF
NA	NA	TRBV6-5	TRBJ1-5	TGTGCCAGCAGCCACGGGGAGGCCAATCAGCCCCAGCATTTT	CASSHGEANQPQHF
NA	NA	TRBV7-9	TRBJ1-3	TGTGCCAGCAGCCTCCAGGGGTCTGGAAACACCATATATTTT	CASSLQGSGNTIYF
TRBD1	NA	TRBV29-1	TRBJ1-2	TGCAGCGCCGCCGTAGGGGGCACCCCTGGCTACACCTTC	CSAAVGGTPGYTF
NA	NA	TRBV4-2	TRBJ1-4	TGTGCCAGCAGCCAAGCCCGGAGTGAAAAACTGTTTTTT	CASSQARSEKLFF
NA	few	TRBV11-2	TRBJ2-7	TGTGCCAGCAGCCACCCCTCAAACAACGAGCAGTACTTC	CASSHPSNNEQYF
NA	once	TRBV10-2	TRBJ1-2	TGCGCCAGCAGTAAGAACAGGGAGTCTACCCCTTATGGCTACACCTTC	CASSKNRESTPYGYTF
NA	NA	TRBV19	TRBJ2-4	TGTGCCAGTAGTATGGGTCGGGTGGAAAACATTCAGTACTTC	CASSMGRVENIQYF
NA	NA	TRBV6-1	TRBJ2-5	TGTGCCAGCAGCTTCTCGGGCAAGGAGACCCAGTACTTC	CASSFSGKETQYF
TRBD2	NA	TRBV28	TRBJ2-5	TGTGCCACCATACTAGCGGACCAAGAGACCCAGTACTTC	CATILADQETQYF
NA	NA	TRBV29-1	TRBJ2-1	TGCAGCGTTGAGGGGGCCCTGAGTGAGCAGTTCTTC	CSVEGALSEQFF
NA	NA	TRBV11-2	TRBJ2-2	TGTGCCAGCAGCCCGATTCGACGGAACACCGGGGAGCTGTTTTTT	CASSPIRRNTGELFF
TRBD1	NA	TRBV6-5	TRBJ2-2	TGTGCCAGCAGACCGGGACAGGTGAACACCGGGGAGCTGTTTTTT	CASRPGQVNTGELFF
NA	NA	TRBV19	TRBJ2-4	TGTGCCAGTAGTATAGATCACTCCCGCGGGGAAAACATTCAGTACTTC	CASSIDHSRGENIQYF
NA	NA	TRBV7-6	TRBJ1-1	TGTGCCAGCAGCTTTCAGGGAGGGACTGAAGCTTTCTTT	CASSFQGGTEAFF
TRBD2	NA	TRBV27	TRBJ2-1	TGTGCCAGCAGCTCGGGGACTAGCGGGAATGGTGAACAGTTCTTC	CASSSGTSGNGEQFF
TRBD1	NA	TRBV5-1	TRBJ2-5	TGCGCCAGCAGCTTGGGACAGGGAATGGGAGAGACCCAGTACTTC	CASSLGQGMGETQYF
NA	NA	TRBV7-9	TRBJ1-2	TGTGCCAGCAGCTTAGTTCAGGGAAGGCGCTACACCTTC	CASSLVQGRRYTF
NA	NA	TRBV14	TRBJ2-1	TGTGCCAGCAGCCATAGTGGAAGCTCCTACAATGAGCAGTTCTTC	CASSHSGSSYNEQFF
TRBD2	NA	TRBV28	TRBJ2-3	TGTGCCAGCACTCTTGGGGGACTAGCGGGAGTGGGTACGCAGTATTTT	CASTLGGLAGVGTQYF
TRBD1	few	TRBV18	TRBJ1-5	TGTGCCAGCTCATACGGGACAGGGGATCAGCCCCAGCATTTT	CASSYGTGDQPQHF
NA	NA	TRBV5-4	TRBJ1-3	TGTGCCAGCAGCTTGTTCGACGGGGGAAACACCATATATTTT	CASSLFDGGNTIYF
NA	NA	TRBV7-9	TRBJ1-1	TGTGCCAGCAGCTCGCGGACCGCGACTGAAGCTTTCTTT	CASSSRTATEAFF
NA	NA	TRBV10-3	TRBJ2-1	TGTGCCATCAGTGACGGGGGCCCTGCCTTATACAATGAGCAGTTCTTC	CAISDGGPALYNEQFF
NA	NA	TRBV19	TRBJ2-7	TGTGCCAGTAGCCCCGGTTCAGGGCAGGCCTACGAGCAGTACTTC	CASSPGSGQAYEQYF
NA	NA	TRBV11-2	TRBJ2-7	TGTGCCAGCTCTCCGTCTCGTGCGAAGGGTCGTCTCGAGCAGTACTTC	CASSPSRAKGRLEQYF
TRBD1	NA	TRBV19	TRBJ1-2	TGTGCCAGTAGTCAAGGGACAGCACCCTATGGCTACACCTTC	CASSQGTAPYGYTF
NA	NA	TRBV21-1	TRBJ1-2	TGTGCCAGCAGCACGCCCGGGACAGATAATCCCTATGGCTACACCTTC	CASSTPGTDNPYGYTF
TRBD1	few	TRBV7-9	TRBJ2-7	TGTGCCAGCAGCAGACGGACAGGGGGAGAGCAGTACTTC	CASSRRTGGEQYF
NA	NA	TRBV10-3	TRBJ1-2	TGTGCCATCAGTGAGTCGGTTTCAGTCGACGGCTACACCTTC	CAISESVSVDGYTF
TRBD2	NA	TRBV12-5	TRBJ2-1	TGTGCTAGTGGATCCCGACTAGCGGGGGGGCCGCAGTTCTTC	CASGSRLAGGPQFF
NA	NA	TRBV5-8	TRBJ2-3	TGTGCCAGCACGGTTACAGACACTAGCACAGATACGCAGTATTTT	CASTVTDTSTDTQYF
NA	NA	TRBV4-1	TRBJ2-3	TGCGCCAGCAGCCAAGATAGGGTCGCAGATACGCAGTATTTT	CASSQDRVADTQYF
TRBD1	NA	TRBV11-2	TRBJ2-7	TGTGCCAGCAGCCCCGGGACAGGGACCTACGAGCAGTACTTC	CASSPGTGTYEQYF
TRBD2	NA	TRBV13	TRBJ2-3	TGTGCCAGCAGCTCCATAGCGGGAGGGTCCCTTCGCCCTACGCAGTATTTT	CASSSIAGGSLRPTQYF